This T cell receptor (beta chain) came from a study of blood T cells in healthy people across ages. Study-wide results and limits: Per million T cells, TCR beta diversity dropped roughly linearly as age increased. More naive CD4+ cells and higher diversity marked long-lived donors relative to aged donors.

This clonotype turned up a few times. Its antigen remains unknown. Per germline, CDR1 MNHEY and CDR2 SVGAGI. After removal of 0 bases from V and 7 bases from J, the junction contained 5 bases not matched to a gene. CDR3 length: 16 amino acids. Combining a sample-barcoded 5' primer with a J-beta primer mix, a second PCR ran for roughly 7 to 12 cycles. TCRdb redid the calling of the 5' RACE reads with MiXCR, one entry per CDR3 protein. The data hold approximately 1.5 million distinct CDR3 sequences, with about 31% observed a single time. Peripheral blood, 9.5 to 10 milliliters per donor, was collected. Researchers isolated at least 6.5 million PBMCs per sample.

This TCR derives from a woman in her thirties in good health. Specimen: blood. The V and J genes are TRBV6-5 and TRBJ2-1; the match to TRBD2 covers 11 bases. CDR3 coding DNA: TGTGCCAGCAGTTACTCGATCCTAGCGGGGGGAAATGAGCAGTTCTTC. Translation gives CASSYSILAGGNEQFF.